Listed here are 3 T cell receptor beta chains from one sample, sequenced in a study of T cell responses to AZD1222 COVID-19 vaccine. Libraries were prepared by immunoSEQ multiplex PCR; TCRdb keeps only in-frame clonotypes and omits some of them. The repertoire holds about 94,000 clones, with around 85% as singletons. Sample: peripheral blood, taken 28 days after the second AZD1222 dose. Source of these receptors: an adult who received the AZD1222 COVID-19 vaccine.

This clone was found a few times. The chain employs TRBV21-1 and TRBJ1-2. TRBV21-1 is deemed a pseudogene. The CDR3 has 17 residues. CDR3 DNA sequence: TGTGCCAGCAGCAAATCAAGGGGGAAGGGACTTAGGAATGGCTACACCTTC. The encoded protein is CASSKSRGKGLRNGYTF.

The CDR3 here is CASSRRAGGLETQYF. The DNA for the CDR3 is TGTGCCAGCAGCCGAAGGGCAGGGGGCTTGGAGACCCAGTACTTC. The chain uses TRBV7-9 and TRBJ2-5, with TRBD1 matching 8 bases. The germline CDR1 and CDR2 sequences are SEHNR and FQNEAQ (reference sequence). The CDR3 has 15 amino acids. The ends lost 5 bases at V and 5 bases at J; junction bases unmatched: 10.

The gene calls are TRBV7-2 and TRBJ2-1, with D possibly matching TRBD2 (5 bases). Germline assignment: CDR1 SGHTA and CDR2 FQGNSA. Trimming stripped 6 bases from V and 6 bases from J, with 24 bases between. CDR3 length equals 17 residues. Here the CDR3 reads CASSLNPSHPPVNEQFF. The CDR3 DNA sequence: TGTGCCAGCAGTCTTAACCCTAGCCACCCTCCTGTCAATGAGCAGTTCTTC.